This T cell receptor (beta chain) was identified during a study of immune evolution from preneoplasia to lung adenocarcinoma (TCRdb year 2021). In the study overall: HLA loss of heterozygosity was observed in approximately 7%, 15% and 30% of AIS, MIA and ADC lesions, respectively, and was not observed in any AAH lesions. The study profiled immune contexture across lung adenocarcinoma precursors and invasive adenocarcinoma using immune gene expression, TCR sequencing and multiplex immunofluorescence. Resected precursor lesions (AAH, AIS, MIA) and invasive adenocarcinomas were compared with paired morphologically normal lung tissue. Sample size was based on specimen availability rather than a prior power calculation. The immune data were combined with whole exome sequencing and methylation data from the same cohort of nodules. A total of around 58 patients with pulmonary nodules who underwent surgical resection were included in the overall cohort. TCR sequencing data came from approximately 46 patients. It was reported in the study that approximately 100 samples were used for TCR sequencing. POLYSOLVER was used to infer class I HLA alleles from exome data, and LOHHLA was used to detect allele-specific HLA loss.

About this clone itself: Its antigen target is currently unknown. Base qualities are missing; no much larger clone stands one base away.

Between the mid-2010s and the late 2010s, the patients underwent resection in either Japan or China. Histologic diagnosis of each case was confirmed independently by two lung cancer pathologists on H&E slides. Premalignant or tumor cells were enriched for nucleic acid extraction by macro-dissection performed after pathologic assessment. DNA was isolated from FFPE tissue using the AllPrep DNA/RNA FFPE Kit. CDR1 SEHNR and CDR2 FQNEAQ were looked up in the germline V gene (reference sequence). Including the terminal cysteine and phenylalanine, the CDR3 comprises 18 residues. This entry keeps only the CDR3 DNA: 54 bases, framed from base 1. Ends trimmed: V by 5 bases, J by 6 bases; bases unmatched to a gene: 17. TCR beta CDR3 regions were sequenced from DNA using the immunoSEQ hsTCRbeta Kit. Regarding the original processing steps: The ImmunoSEQ Analyzer was used to analyse the TCR sequencing data. T cell clonality was defined as 1 minus Pielou's evenness computed on productive rearrangements. The inverse Simpson index, applied to productive templates, was used to measure T cell diversity. T cell density was defined as TCR beta template counts normalized to usable DNA, with usable DNA estimated by amplifying and sequencing housekeeping genes. TCR metrics were compared across histologic stages using two-sided Kruskal-Wallis tests. In TCRdb, the immuneACCESS table is reduced to in-frame sequences with V and J assigned. These tables do not hold every clone; where another copy was compared, an unresolved V gene accounts for under half, and the others remain unexplained. V and J calls and clone size follow that table, whereas D and trimming were derived from the DNA. Present in this sample are 8,500 to 13,000 clones, 80% to 90% of which were seen just once. The ten largest clones represent roughly 3.3% of the sample.

Findings and caveats that apply to the study as a whole: Because all patients came from Japan and China, whether the findings apply to Western populations was uncertain. Normal lung had the highest top T cell clone frequencies, and these frequencies appeared to fall progressively from AAH through AIS, MIA and invasive adenocarcinoma. Findings were based on association rather than direct causation; larger cohorts with long-term follow-up and longitudinal biopsies were deemed needed. Compared with EGFR-mutant or double wild-type lesions, KRAS-mutant nodules had the highest T cell clonality. The highest clonality was observed in normal lung, whereas higher T cell density and diversity but lower clonality appeared to be present in later-stage lesions.

The TCR comes from a person aged 65-85 years with lung adenocarcinoma. Sequencing was performed on FFPE minimally invasive lung adenocarcinoma tissue. According to the study, the label for this sample's cell subset or site signals: micro-invasive lung adenocarcinoma (MIA). The chain is made from TRBV7-9 and TRBJ2-1, with 9 central nucleotides matching TRBD1. The nucleotide sequence is TGTGCCAGCAGCCCGTCCCGGGACAGGGTCCGGTTTGGCAATGAGCAGTTCTTC. It codes for CASSPSRDRVRFGNEQFF. Where the CDR3 stops, the reference TRBV7-9 and TRBJ2-1 genes take over; the full variable domain is DTGVSQNPRHKITKRGQNVTFRCDPISEHNRLYWYRQTLGQGPEFLTYFQNEAQLEKSRLLSDRFSAERPKGSFSTLEIQRTEQGDSAMYLCASSPSRDRVRFGNEQFFGPGTRLTVL.